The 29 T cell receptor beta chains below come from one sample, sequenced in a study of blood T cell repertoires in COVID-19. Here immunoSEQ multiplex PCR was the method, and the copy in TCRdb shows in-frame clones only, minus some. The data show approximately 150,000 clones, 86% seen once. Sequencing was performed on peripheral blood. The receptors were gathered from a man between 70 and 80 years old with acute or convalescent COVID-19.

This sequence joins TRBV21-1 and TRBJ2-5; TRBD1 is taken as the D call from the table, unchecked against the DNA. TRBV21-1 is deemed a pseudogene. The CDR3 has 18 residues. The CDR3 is CASSIHNRGCLRRETQYF. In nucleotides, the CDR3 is TGTGCCAGCAGCATACACAACAGGGGGTGTTTGAGGCGAGAGACCCAGTACTTC.

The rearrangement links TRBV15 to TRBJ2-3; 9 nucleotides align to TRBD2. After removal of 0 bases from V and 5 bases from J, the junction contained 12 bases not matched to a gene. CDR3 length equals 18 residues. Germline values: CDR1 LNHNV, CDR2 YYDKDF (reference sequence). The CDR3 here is CATSRDMSTSGFGDTQYF. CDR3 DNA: TGTGCCACCAGCAGAGATATGTCGACTAGCGGATTTGGAGATACGCAGTATTTT. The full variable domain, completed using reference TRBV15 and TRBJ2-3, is DAMVIQNPRYQVTQFGKPVTLSCSQTLNHNVMYWYQQKSSQAPKLLFHYYDKDFNNEADTPDNFQSRRPNTSFCFLDIRSPGLGDTAMYLCATSRDMSTSGFGDTQYFGPGTRLTVL.

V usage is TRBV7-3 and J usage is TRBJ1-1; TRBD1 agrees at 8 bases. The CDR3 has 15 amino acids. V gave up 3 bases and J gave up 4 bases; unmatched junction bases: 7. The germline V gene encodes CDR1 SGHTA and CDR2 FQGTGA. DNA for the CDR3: TGTGCCAGCAGCTTTGGGGACAGGATCAGCACTGAAGCTTTCTTT. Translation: CASSFGDRISTEAFF.

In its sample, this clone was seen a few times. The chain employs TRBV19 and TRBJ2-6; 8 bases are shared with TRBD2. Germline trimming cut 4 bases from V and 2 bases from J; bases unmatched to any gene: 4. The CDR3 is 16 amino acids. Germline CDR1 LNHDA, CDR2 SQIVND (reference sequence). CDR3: CASSTGGRPGANVLTF. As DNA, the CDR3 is TGTGCCAGTAGTACGGGAGGGCGGCCTGGGGCCAACGTCCTGACTTTC.

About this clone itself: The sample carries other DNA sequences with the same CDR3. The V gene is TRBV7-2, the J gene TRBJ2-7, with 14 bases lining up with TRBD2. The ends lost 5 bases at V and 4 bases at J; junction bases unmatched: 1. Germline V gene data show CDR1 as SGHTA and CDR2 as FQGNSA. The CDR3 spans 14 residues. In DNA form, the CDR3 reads TGTGCCAGCAGCGGGACTAGCGGGAGTTACGAGCAGTACTTC. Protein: CASSGTSGSYEQYF.

The CDR3 DNA sequence: TGTGCCAGCCTCGGTCCGGGGCAGGGGAATTCACCCCTCCACTTT. This sequence encodes CASLGPGQGNSPLHF. The chain combines TRBV6-5 with TRBJ1-6, with D tentatively TRBD1 (6 bases). This CDR3 region has 15 residues. V shed 8 bases and J shed 7 bases, with 18 bases lying between them. Germline V gene data show CDR1 as MNHEY and CDR2 as SVGAGI.

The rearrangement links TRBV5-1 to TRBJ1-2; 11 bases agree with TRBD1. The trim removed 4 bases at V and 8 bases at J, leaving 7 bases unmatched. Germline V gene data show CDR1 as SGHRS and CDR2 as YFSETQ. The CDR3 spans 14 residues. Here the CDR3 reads CASSIGQGATGYTF. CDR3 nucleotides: TGCGCCAGCAGCATAGGACAGGGGGCGACGGGCTACACCTTC. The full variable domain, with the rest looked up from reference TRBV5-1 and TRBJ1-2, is KAGVTQTPRYLIKTRGQQVTLSCSPISGHRSVSWYQQTPGQGLQFLFEYFSETQRNKGNFPGRFSGRQFSNSRSEMNVSTLELGDSALYLCASSIGQGATGYTFGSGTRLTVV.

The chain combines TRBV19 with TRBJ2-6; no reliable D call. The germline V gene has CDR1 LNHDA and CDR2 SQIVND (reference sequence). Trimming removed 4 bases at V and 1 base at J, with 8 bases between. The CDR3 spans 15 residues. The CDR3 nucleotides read TGTGCCAGTAGTAGCGCCCAATCTGGGGCCAACGTCCTGACTTTC. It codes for CASSSAQSGANVLTF.

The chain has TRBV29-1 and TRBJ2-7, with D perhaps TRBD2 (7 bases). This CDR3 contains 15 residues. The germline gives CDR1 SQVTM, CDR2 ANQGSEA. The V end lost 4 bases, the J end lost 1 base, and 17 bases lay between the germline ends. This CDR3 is CSVGGRGATSYEQYF. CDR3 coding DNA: TGCAGCGTTGGAGGTCGGGGGGCAACTTCCTACGAGCAGTACTTC.

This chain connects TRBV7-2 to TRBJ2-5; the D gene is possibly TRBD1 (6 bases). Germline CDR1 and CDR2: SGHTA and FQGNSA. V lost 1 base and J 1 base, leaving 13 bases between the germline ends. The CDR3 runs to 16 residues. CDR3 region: CASSLGGRRFQETQYF. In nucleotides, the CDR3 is TGTGCCAGCAGCTTAGGGGGGCGGAGGTTCCAAGAGACCCAGTACTTC.

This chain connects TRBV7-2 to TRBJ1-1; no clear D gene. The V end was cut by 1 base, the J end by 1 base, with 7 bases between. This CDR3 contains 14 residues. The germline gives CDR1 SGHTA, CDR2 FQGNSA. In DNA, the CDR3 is TGTGCCAGCAGCTTAGACGCAGAGAACACTGAAGCTTTCTTT. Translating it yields CASSLDAENTEAFF.

The DNA for the CDR3 is TGTGCCAGCAGCTCGTCCTTAGGCGGGGGGTGGGAGCAGTACTTC. Translated: CASSSSLGGGWEQYF. This chain joins TRBV7-8 and TRBJ2-7, with 8 bases aligning to TRBD2. The CDR3 runs 15 residues. The ends lost 4 bases at V and 7 bases at J; junction bases unmatched: 12. From germline, CDR1 is SGHVS and CDR2 FQNEAQ.

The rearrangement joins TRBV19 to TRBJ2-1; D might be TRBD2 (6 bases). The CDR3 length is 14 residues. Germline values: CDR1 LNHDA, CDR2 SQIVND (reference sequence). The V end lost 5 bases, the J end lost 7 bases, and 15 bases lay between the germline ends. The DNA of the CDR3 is TGTGCCAGTAGTTCGGTGGGAGGTGGGAATGAGCAGTTCTTC. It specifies CASSSVGGGNEQFF.

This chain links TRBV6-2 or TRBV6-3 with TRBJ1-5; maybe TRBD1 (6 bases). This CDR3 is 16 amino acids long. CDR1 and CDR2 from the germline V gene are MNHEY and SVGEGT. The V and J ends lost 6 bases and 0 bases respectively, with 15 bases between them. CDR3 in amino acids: CASSPLGGYSNQPQHF. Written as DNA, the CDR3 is TGTGCCAGCAGCCCATTAGGGGGATATAGCAATCAGCCCCAGCATTTT.

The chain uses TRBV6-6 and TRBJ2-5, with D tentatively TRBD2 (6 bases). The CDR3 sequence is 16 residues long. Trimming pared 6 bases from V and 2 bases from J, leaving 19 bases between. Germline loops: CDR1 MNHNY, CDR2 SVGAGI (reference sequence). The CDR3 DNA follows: TGTGCCAGCAGGGGCCCTCCGGGACTGGCGCAAGAGACCCAGTACTTC. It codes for CASRGPPGLAQETQYF.

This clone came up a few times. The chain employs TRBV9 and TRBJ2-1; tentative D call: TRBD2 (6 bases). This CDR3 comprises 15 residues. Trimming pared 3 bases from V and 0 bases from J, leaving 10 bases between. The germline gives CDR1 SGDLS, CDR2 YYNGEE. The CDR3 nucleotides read TGTGCCAGCAGCGCCTTAGCGGTCTCCTACAATGAGCAGTTCTTC. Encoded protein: CASSALAVSYNEQFF.

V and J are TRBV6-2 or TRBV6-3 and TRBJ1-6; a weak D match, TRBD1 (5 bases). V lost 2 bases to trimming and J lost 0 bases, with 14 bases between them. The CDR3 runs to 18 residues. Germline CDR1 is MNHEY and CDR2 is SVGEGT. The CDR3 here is CASSYRGHSSSYNSPLHF. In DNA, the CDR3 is TGTGCCAGCAGTTACCGCGGACACTCGAGCTCCTATAATTCACCCCTCCACTTT.

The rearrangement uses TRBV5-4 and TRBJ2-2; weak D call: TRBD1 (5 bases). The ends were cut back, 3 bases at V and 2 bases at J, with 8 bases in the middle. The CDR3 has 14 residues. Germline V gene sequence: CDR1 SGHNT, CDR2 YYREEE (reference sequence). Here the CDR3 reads CASSSGHNTGELFF. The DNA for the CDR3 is TGTGCCAGCAGCTCTGGACACAACACCGGGGAGCTGTTTTTT. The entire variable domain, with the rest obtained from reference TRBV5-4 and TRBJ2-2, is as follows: ETGVTQSPTHLIKTRGQQVTLRCSSQSGHNTVSWYQQALGQGPQFIFQYYREEENGRGNFPPRFSGLQFPNYSSELNVNALELDDSALYLCASSSGHNTGELFFGEGSRLTVL.

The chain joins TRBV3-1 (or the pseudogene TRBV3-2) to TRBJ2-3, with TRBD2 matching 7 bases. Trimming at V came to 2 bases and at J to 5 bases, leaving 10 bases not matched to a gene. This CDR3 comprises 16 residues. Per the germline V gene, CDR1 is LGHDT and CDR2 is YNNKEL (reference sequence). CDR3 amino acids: CASSQRGGRVIDTQYF. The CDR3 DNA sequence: TGTGCCAGCAGCCAAAGAGGCGGGAGAGTAATAGATACGCAGTATTTT.

The CDR3, as DNA: TGCGCCAGCAGGGTGGGGACAGGAACTCAAGAGACCCAGTACTTC. Translated, it gives CASRVGTGTQETQYF. The V and J genes are TRBV5-1 and TRBJ2-5, with 8 bases identical to TRBD1. The germline V gene encodes CDR1 SGHRS and CDR2 YFSETQ. Germline trimming cut 5 bases from V and 2 bases from J; bases unmatched to any gene: 8. This CDR3 has 15 residues.

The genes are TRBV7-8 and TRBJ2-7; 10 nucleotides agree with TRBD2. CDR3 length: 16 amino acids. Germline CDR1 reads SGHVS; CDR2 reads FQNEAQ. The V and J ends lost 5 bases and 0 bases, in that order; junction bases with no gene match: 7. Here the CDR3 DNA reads TGTGCCAGCAGCGTCGACCTAGCGGGGGTCTCCTACGAGCAGTACTTC. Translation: CASSVDLAGVSYEQYF.

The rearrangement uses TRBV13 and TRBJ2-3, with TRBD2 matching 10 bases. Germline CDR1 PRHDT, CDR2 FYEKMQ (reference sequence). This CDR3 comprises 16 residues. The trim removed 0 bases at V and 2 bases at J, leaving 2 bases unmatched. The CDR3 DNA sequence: TGTGCCAGCAGCTTAGGTACTAGCGGGACCACAGATACGCAGTATTTT. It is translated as CASSLGTSGTTDTQYF.

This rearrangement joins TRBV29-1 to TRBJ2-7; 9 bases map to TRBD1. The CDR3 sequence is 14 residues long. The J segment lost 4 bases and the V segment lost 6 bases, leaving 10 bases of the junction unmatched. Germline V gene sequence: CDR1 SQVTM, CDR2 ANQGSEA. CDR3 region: CSVRTGERSYEQYF. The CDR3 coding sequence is TGCAGCGTCCGGACAGGGGAACGTTCTTACGAGCAGTACTTC.

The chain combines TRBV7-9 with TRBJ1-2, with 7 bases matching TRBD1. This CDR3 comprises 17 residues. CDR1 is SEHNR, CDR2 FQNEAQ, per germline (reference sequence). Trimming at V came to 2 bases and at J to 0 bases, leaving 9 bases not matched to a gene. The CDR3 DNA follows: TGTGCCAGCAGCTTAAGTCGAACAGGGGCCTCTAACTATGGCTACACCTTC. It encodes CASSLSRTGASNYGYTF.

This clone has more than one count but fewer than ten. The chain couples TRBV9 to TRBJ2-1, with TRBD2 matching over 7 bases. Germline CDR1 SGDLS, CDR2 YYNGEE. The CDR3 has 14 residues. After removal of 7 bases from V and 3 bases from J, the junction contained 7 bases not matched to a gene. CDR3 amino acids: CASGGLGFYNEQFF. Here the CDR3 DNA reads TGTGCCAGCGGCGGACTAGGTTTCTACAATGAGCAGTTCTTC.

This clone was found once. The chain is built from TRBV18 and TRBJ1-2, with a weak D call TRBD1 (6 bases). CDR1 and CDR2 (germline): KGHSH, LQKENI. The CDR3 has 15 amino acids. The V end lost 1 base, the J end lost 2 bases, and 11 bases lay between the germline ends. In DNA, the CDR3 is TGTGCCAGCTCACCACTTGACAGGTCGAACTATGGCTACACCTTC. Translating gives CASSPLDRSNYGYTF.

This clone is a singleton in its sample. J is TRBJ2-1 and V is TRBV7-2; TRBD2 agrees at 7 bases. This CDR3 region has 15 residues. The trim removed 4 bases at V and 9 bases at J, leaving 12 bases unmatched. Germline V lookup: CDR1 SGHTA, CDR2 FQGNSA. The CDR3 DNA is TGTGCCAGCAGCTCCCGGGTCGGGAGGAGTAGTGAGCAGTTCTTC. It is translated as CASSSRVGRSSEQFF. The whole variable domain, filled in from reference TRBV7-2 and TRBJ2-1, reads GAGVSQSPSNKVTEKGKDVELRCDPISGHTALYWYRQSLGQGLEFLIYFQGNSAPDKSGLPSDRFSAERTGGSVSTLTIQRTQQEDSAVYLCASSSRVGRSSEQFFGPGTRLTVL.

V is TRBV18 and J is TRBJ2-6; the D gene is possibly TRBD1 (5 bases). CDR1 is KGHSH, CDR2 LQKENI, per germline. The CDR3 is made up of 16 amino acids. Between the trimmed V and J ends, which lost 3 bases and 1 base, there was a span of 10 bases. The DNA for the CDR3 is TGTGCCAGCTCACCCCAGGGCTTATCTGGGGCCAACGTCCTGACTTTC. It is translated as CASSPQGLSGANVLTF.

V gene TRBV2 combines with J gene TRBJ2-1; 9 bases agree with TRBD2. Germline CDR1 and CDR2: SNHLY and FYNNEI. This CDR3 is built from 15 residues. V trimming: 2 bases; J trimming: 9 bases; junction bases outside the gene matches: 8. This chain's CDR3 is CASSEWAGGPPEQFF. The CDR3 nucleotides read TGTGCCAGCAGTGAATGGGCGGGAGGGCCGCCTGAGCAGTTCTTC.